This TCR beta chain derives from a study of blood T cell repertoires in COVID-19. Study background: The study drew acute and convalescent COVID-19 samples from the United States, Italy and Spain. PBMCs, B-cell-depleted T cells, or T cells provided the cDNA or gDNA that made up the material.

Original methodology: Reference gene primer amplification in the assay estimated nucleated cell counts. TCRdb's copy holds only in-frame clones and misses some; the assay was immunoSEQ multiplex PCR. D and trimming come from the DNA, and the V and J calls and clone size come from that table. This table has some 390,000 clones, just under 90% appearing once. The CDR3 runs 14 residues. Germline assignment: CDR1 SNHLY and CDR2 FYNNEI. Trimming stripped 7 bases from V and 6 bases from J, with 16 bases between. Each participant's cohort was designated according to participant-reported clinical history. The specimen sequenced was PBMCs or T cells enriched from blood (not recorded which). The sequence derives from a young woman who had recovered from COVID-19. The V call is TRBV2, the J call TRBJ2-1, with D perhaps matching TRBD1 (5 bases). CDR3 sequence (DNA): TGTGCCAGCACCCCAGGGTCAGTGAGCAATGAGCAGTTCTTC. It encodes CASTPGSVSNEQFF.